These T cell receptor beta chains were read from a single sample in a study of radiotherapy plus CTLA-4 blockade in lung cancer. Data came from immunoSEQ multiplex PCR; TCRdb stores just in-frame clones and leaves some out. Of about 68,000 clones listed, roughly 78% are singletons. Source: peripheral blood, taken from a patient treated with radiotherapy plus ipilimumab. The receptors shown here come from a human donor with non-small cell lung cancer who had a complete response to radiotherapy plus ipilimumab. Both conserved end residues are part of each CDR3. The order of the fields is J gene, V gene, D gene, CDR3 protein. The D gene is left open where the match is weak.

TRBJ1-5,TRBV19,.,CASSIVGGGFQAQHF
TRBJ2-2,TRBV29-1,TRBD1,CSVSRDRGPRRGELFF
TRBJ2-1,TRBV5-6,.,CASSLSFVSSYNEQFF
TRBJ1-1,TRBV29-1,.,CSVQGDGTEAFF
TRBJ1-5,TRBV6-1,.,CASQGTNQPQHF
TRBJ2-3,TRBV18,.,CASSPRGTTDTQYF
TRBJ2-7,TRBV4-3,.,CASSQDRAAAGSEQYF
TRBJ1-1,TRBV6-5,.,CASMPEDRNTEAFF
TRBJ1-2,TRBV2,.,CASSESRQSYGYTF
TRBJ1-1,TRBV6-5,.,CASSYLARPMNTEAFF
TRBJ1-1,TRBV10-1,.,CASSESSRAATEAFF
TRBJ2-3,TRBV9,TRBD2,CASSVFENSGGARDTQYF
TRBJ1-1,TRBV7-6,TRBD1,CASSLTGTVNTEAFF
TRBJ2-5,TRBV5-1,.,CASSQRQKQETQYF
TRBJ1-1,TRBV7-2,.,CASSMRVLTEAFF
TRBJ2-1,TRBV19,.,CASSSRESEQFF
TRBJ2-7,TRBV4-3,.,CASSQTRTGLTYEQYF
TRBJ1-2,TRBV19,TRBD1,CASSMPGQGLYGYTF
TRBJ1-1,TRBV5-1,TRBD1,CASSRTGAANTEAFF
TRBJ2-3,TRBV5-6,TRBD2,CASSLVGEGITDTQYF
TRBJ2-5,TRBV5-1,.,CASSFAGLETQYF
TRBJ1-2,TRBV19,TRBD1,CASSPPVWDRGREGYTF
TRBJ2-6,TRBV5-5,.,CASSLGMGSGANVLTF
TRBJ2-5,TRBV7-9,.,CASSRDTQETQYF
TRBJ1-1,TRBV19,TRBD1,CASFPRARGGLNTEAFF
TRBJ1-2,TRBV19,.,CASSIYPGGRNYGYTF